This entry is about one TCR beta chain. CD45RO-negative, CCR7-positively selected cells formed the naive CD8 fraction, excluding terminally differentiated effector memory CD45RA+ cells. The V end was cut by 2 bases, the J end by 2 bases, with 7 bases between. Germline CDR1 and CDR2: SGHAT and FQNNGV. The length of the CDR3 is 13 residues. This entry belongs to a study of shared clonotypes between healthy human individuals. TCRdb keeps only in-frame clones here, not all; method: immunoSEQ multiplex PCR. The sample holds more than 2 million clones, about 95% seen once. Sequencing was done on a sample of naive CD8+ T cells sorted from blood. The sequence was collected from a man younger than 35 in good health. This chain uses TRBV11-2 with TRBJ2-7; D is unclear. This CDR3 reads CASSLTATYEQYF. As DNA, the CDR3 is TGTGCCAGCAGCTTAACTGCAACCTACGAGCAGTACTTC.